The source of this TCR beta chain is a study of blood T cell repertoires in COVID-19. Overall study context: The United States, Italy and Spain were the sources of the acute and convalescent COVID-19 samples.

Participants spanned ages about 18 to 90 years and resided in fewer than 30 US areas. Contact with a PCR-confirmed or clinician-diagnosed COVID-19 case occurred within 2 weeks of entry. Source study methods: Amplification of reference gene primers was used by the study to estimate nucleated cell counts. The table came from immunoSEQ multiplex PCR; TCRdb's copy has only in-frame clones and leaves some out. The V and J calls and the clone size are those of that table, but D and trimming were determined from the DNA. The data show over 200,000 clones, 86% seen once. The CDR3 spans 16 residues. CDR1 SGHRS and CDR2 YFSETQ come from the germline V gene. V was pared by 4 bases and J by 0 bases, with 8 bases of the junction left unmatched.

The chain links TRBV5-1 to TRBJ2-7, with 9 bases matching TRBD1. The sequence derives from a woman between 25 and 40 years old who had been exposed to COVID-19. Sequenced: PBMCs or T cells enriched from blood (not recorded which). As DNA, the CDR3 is TGCGCCAGCAGCCGCACCGGGACAGGGAGCTCCTACGAGCAGTACTTC. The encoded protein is CASSRTGTGSSYEQYF.